These 20 T cell receptor beta chains originate from one sample sequenced in a study of CD8 T cells in ankylosing spondylitis. TCRdb called the 5' RACE reads again in MiXCR, with one record for every CDR3 protein. This table holds roughly 130,000 distinct CDR3 sequences, roughly an eighth found once. Sequenced: blood, either unsorted or a sorted T cell fraction (not recorded which). All receptors come from a female donor with ankylosing spondylitis or in good health (not recorded which).

The CDR3 is CASSPGGAGDYNEQFF. DNA for the CDR3: TGTGCCAGCAGCCCAGGGGGAGCGGGAGATTACAATGAGCAGTTCTTC. This rearrangement joins TRBV4-2 to TRBJ2-1, with D perhaps TRBD2 (8 bases). Trimming pared 4 bases from V and 4 bases from J, leaving 17 bases between. CDR3 length: 16 amino acids. CDR1 and CDR2 (germline): LGHNA, YNFKEQ.

This clonotype was observed at least ten times. This chain connects TRBV3-1 to TRBJ2-1, with unresolved D. The CDR3 extends over 15 amino acids. Trimming took off 1 base at V and 8 bases at J, with 15 bases between the two ends. Germline-derived CDR1 and CDR2 are LGHDT and YNNKEL (reference sequence). This CDR3 reads CASSQGPGGLDEQFF. The DNA for the CDR3 is TGTGCCAGCAGCCAAGGACCCGGTGGGTTGGATGAGCAGTTCTTC.

This clonotype has only a few counts. The J gene is TRBJ2-5, the V gene TRBV5-1; TRBD2 matches 8 bases. Per germline, CDR1 SGHRS and CDR2 YFSETQ. The CDR3 has 18 residues. Losses at the gene ends were 0 bases for V and 2 bases for J; bases not matched to a gene: 12. The CDR3 loop reads CASSLEIPSGPLQETQYF. The CDR3 DNA is TGCGCCAGCAGCTTGGAAATCCCTAGCGGGCCATTACAAGAGACCCAGTACTTC.

This clonotype showed up many times. In nucleotides, the CDR3 is TGCGCCAGCAGCCATCATCCGTCCTTAGCGGGGGATAAGTCAGATACGCAGTATTTT. It translates to CASSHHPSLAGDKSDTQYF. V gene TRBV4-1 combines with J gene TRBJ2-3; 9 bases match TRBD2. J was trimmed by 4 bases and V by 3 bases; bases with no gene match: 17. This CDR3 contains 19 residues. Germline V lookup: CDR1 MGHRA, CDR2 YSYEKL.

This clonotype has a single count. A much bigger clone sits one base away, suggesting this may be a read error. This chain links TRBV12-3 or TRBV12-4 with TRBJ2-7; tentatively, D is TRBD1 or TRBD2 (5 bases each). The CDR3 is made up of 11 amino acids. For the CDR3, the DNA is TGTGCCAGCAGTTTAAGGGACGAGCAGCACTTC. Amino acid sequence: CASSLRDEQHF.

This clonotype was found many times. The chain recombines TRBV4-1 with TRBJ2-3; a possible D gene is TRBD2 (5 bases). Trimming cost V 5 bases and J 1 base, with 16 bases left between them. CDR1 is MGHRA, CDR2 YSYEKL, per germline. The length of the CDR3 is 16 residues. CDR3 bases: TGCGCCAGCAGCTCCCCGGAGGCGCAGCGCACAGATACGCAGTATTTT. It codes for CASSSPEAQRTDTQYF.

In its sample, this clonotype was seen many times. The gene calls are TRBV7-6 and TRBJ2-1, with D tentatively TRBD1 (6 bases). Germline V lookup: CDR1 SGHVS, CDR2 FNYEAQ. The CDR3 runs 15 residues. V dropped 1 base and J dropped 9 bases, with 16 bases sitting between them. As DNA, the CDR3 is TGTGCCAGCAGCTTAGTTGCAGGGGAAGGCGGTGAGCAGTTCTTC. Translated: CASSLVAGEGGEQFF.

The rearrangement uses TRBV5-6 and TRBJ1-2; TRBD1 is a possible D gene (5 bases). CDR1 SGHDT and CDR2 YYEEEE come from the germline V gene. Trimming removed 2 bases at V and 6 bases at J, with 14 bases between. The CDR3 length is 14 residues. In DNA, the CDR3 is TGTGCCAGCAGCTTTAGACATCAGGGCCATGGCTACACCTTC. It yields the protein CASSFRHQGHGYTF.

In its sample, this clonotype was seen many times. The CDR3 loop reads CSARLAGYLTYNEQFF. The CDR3 bases are TGCAGTGCTAGGCTAGCGGGGTATCTGACCTACAATGAGCAGTTCTTC. This chain links TRBV20-1 with TRBJ2-1; 9 nucleotides match TRBD2. Germline CDR1 DFQATT, CDR2 SNEGSKA (reference sequence). The CDR3 is 16 residues long. Trimming removed 3 bases from V and 2 bases from J; junction bases left unmatched: 8.

This clonotype appeared many times. V usage is TRBV29-1 and J usage is TRBJ2-6; weak D call: TRBD1 (5 bases). This CDR3 region has 12 residues. The V gene lost 3 bases and the J gene lost 8 bases, with 8 bases spanning the gap. CDR1 and CDR2 from the germline V gene are SQVTM and ANQGSEA. CDR3 sequence: CSVDSGTNVLTF. CDR3 DNA: TGCAGCGTTGATTCAGGGACCAACGTCCTGACTTTC.

This clonotype was detected ten times or more. The V gene is TRBV7-8, the J gene TRBJ1-1; perhaps TRBD1 as D (6 bases). The CDR3 loop spans 15 amino acids. The V and J ends lost 1 base and 4 bases respectively, with 13 bases between them. CDR1 is SGHVS, CDR2 FQNEAQ, per germline. CDR3 in amino acids: CASSLGAGVGTEAFF. In DNA form, the CDR3 reads TGTGCCAGCAGCTTAGGGGCAGGGGTGGGCACTGAAGCTTTCTTT.

The chain uses TRBV20-1 and TRBJ2-2; perhaps D is TRBD1 or TRBD2 (6 bases each). From germline, CDR1 is DFQATT and CDR2 SNEGSKA (reference sequence). The V and J ends lost 6 bases and 5 bases respectively, with 16 bases between them. The CDR3 spans 14 residues. The CDR3 DNA reads as TGCAGTGCCACAGGGACTCGTGGGACCGGGGAGCTGTTTTTT. Its protein is CSATGTRGTGELFF.

The chain has TRBV28 and TRBJ2-7; D gene uncertain. V was clipped by 5 bases and J by 2 bases, with 7 bases between them. Germline assignment: CDR1 MDHEN and CDR2 SYDVKM. This CDR3 is 12 amino acids long. In nucleotides, the CDR3 is TGTGCCAGCAGTCAGATCGCCTACGAGCAGTACTTC. Translated, it gives CASSQIAYEQYF.

The V gene is TRBV11-2, the J gene TRBJ1-2; maybe TRBD1 (5 bases). Germline V lookup: CDR1 SGHAT, CDR2 FQNNGV. Deletions cut 0 bases from V and 2 bases from J, with 13 bases between. The CDR3 runs 16 residues. The CDR3 is CASSLDRTGANYGYTF. The CDR3, as DNA: TGTGCCAGCAGCTTAGATCGCACAGGCGCCAACTATGGCTACACCTTC.

The chain combines TRBV25-1 with TRBJ2-3, with a possible D match to TRBD1 (6 bases). V was pared by 6 bases and J by 2 bases, with 9 bases between. CDR1 MGHDK and CDR2 SYGVNS come from the germline V gene. The CDR3 length is 13 residues. For the CDR3, the DNA is TGTGCCAGCAGATACAGGGTCACAGATACGCAGTATTTT. Protein: CASRYRVTDTQYF.

This clonotype was counted at least ten times. The rearrangement links TRBV10-3 to TRBJ2-1, with D perhaps TRBD2 (5 bases). This CDR3 region has 14 residues. V was pared by 3 bases and J by 7 bases, with 13 bases between. Germline CDR1 and CDR2: ENHRY and SYGVKD. DNA of the CDR3: TGTGCCATCAGTGAAGAAGCGGCCTTTAATGAGCAGTTCTTC. This codes for CAISEEAAFNEQFF.

This clonotype was counted a few times. The chain has TRBV3-1 and TRBJ2-7; 8 nucleotides line up with TRBD1. This CDR3 spans 16 amino acids. CDR1 and CDR2 (germline): LGHDT, YNNKEL (reference sequence). With V trimmed by 0 bases and J by 4 bases, 8 bases remained unmatched. CDR3 DNA: TGTGCCAGCAGCCAAGAGGGGAGTCACAGGGGGTACGAGCAGTACTTC. This codes for CASSQEGSHRGYEQYF.

The rearrangement joins TRBV6-1 to TRBJ1-4; D remains unclear. There are 14 residues in the CDR3. CDR1 MNHNS and CDR2 SASEGT come from the germline V gene. V gave up 2 bases and J gave up 0 bases, with 4 bases separating them. This chain's CDR3 is CASSEFATNEKLFF. In DNA form, the CDR3 reads TGTGCCAGCAGTGAATTTGCAACTAATGAAAAACTGTTTTTT.

This clonotype has a count of ten or more. The chain has TRBV5-5 and TRBJ1-2; D gene ambiguous. The germline CDR1 and CDR2 sequences are SGHKS and YYEKEE (reference sequence). The CDR3 length is 11 residues. Trimming shortened V by 3 bases and J by 2 bases, and 2 bases separated the two germline ends. In DNA form, the CDR3 reads TGTGCCAGCAGCTCCAACTATGGCTACACCTTC. This translates into CASSSNYGYTF.

The J gene is TRBJ1-1, the V gene TRBV5-1; unclear D gene. The V gene lost 2 bases and the J gene lost 0 bases, with 8 bases spanning the gap. The germline V gene has CDR1 SGHRS and CDR2 YFSETQ. The CDR3 length is 14 residues. The CDR3 protein is CASSFAVMNTEAFF. CDR3 DNA sequence: TGCGCCAGCAGCTTCGCGGTGATGAACACTGAAGCTTTCTTT.